These 2 T cell receptor beta chains came from one sample sequenced in a study of blood T cell repertoires in COVID-19. Method: immunoSEQ multiplex PCR; TCRdb's copy keeps in-frame clones and lacks some. The data show over 150,000 clones, with 65% to 85% seen just once and 6.5% to 8.5% held by the top ten. Sequencing used peripheral blood. The receptor set was obtained from a woman aged 40 to 50 with COVID-19, enrolled during active disease.

This clone showed up just once. The rearrangement uses TRBV6-6 and TRBJ2-1; 11 nucleotides align to TRBD2. The germline V gene has CDR1 MNHNY and CDR2 SVGAGI (reference sequence). V shed 4 bases, J shed 4 bases, and the junction held 6 bases outside the gene matches. The CDR3 runs 16 residues. This chain's CDR3 is CASSLRTSGWYNEQFF. CDR3 nucleotides: TGTGCCAGCAGTTTAAGGACTAGCGGGTGGTACAATGAGCAGTTCTTC.

This clone was detected a few times. The chain joins TRBV5-1 to TRBJ2-7; 7 nucleotides match TRBD2. With V trimmed by 4 bases and J by 3 bases, 4 bases remained unmatched. Germline loops: CDR1 SGHRS, CDR2 YFSETQ. The CDR3 has 13 residues. CDR3 bases: TGCGCCAGCAGCGGAGCTAGCGGCTACGAGCAGTACTTC. It specifies CASSGASGYEQYF.